This T cell receptor (beta chain) was documented in a study of cytomegalovirus exposure and HLA in healthy donors. As for the study in general: Samples from HLA-typed donors yielded around 85 million unique TCRs in an early data release. Ancestry clustering placed more than 65% of 350 to 500 genotyped donors in the Caucasian-associated cluster.

PCR employed 60 Vbeta and 13 Jbeta primers. Repertoires were generated with immunoSEQ multiplex PCR, while TCRdb's copy carries only in-frame clones and drops some. This table has more than 95,000 clones, 70% to 85% appearing once. As to this clone: This sample includes further DNA sequences coding for the same CDR3.

Germline V gene data show CDR1 as SEHNR and CDR2 as FQNEAQ (reference sequence). The V segment lost 4 bases and the J segment 7 bases; nucleotides outside the gene matches: 4. The CDR3 sequence is 14 residues long. The sequenced sample was PBMCs. The chain recombines TRBV7-9 with TRBJ1-6; the match to TRBD1 covers 7 bases. The source of this sequence is a man between 18 and 29 years old in good health and CMV-seronegative. CDR3 DNA: TGTGCCAGCAGCTGGACAGGAGCGAATTCACCCCTCCACTTT. Translating gives CASSWTGANSPLHF.